This T cell receptor (beta chain) was captured by sequencing in a study of OX40 agonist ivuxolimab in advanced cancers. Overall study: Partial response was recorded in three patients: one hepatocellular carcinoma and two cutaneous melanoma cases.

This clone appeared a single time. Data came from immunoSEQ multiplex PCR; TCRdb stores just in-frame clones and leaves some out. This table has 45,000 to 55,000 clones, roughly 87% appearing once. The length of the CDR3 is 12 residues. Germline trimming cut 5 bases from V and 5 bases from J; bases unmatched to any gene: 2. Germline assignment: CDR1 SQVTM and CDR2 ANQGSEA. This TCR derives from an adult with an advanced solid tumor such as melanoma, head and neck, liver or kidney cancer. The gene calls are TRBV29-1 and TRBJ2-7; 11 bases map to TRBD1. Sequences were derived from CD4+ or CD8+ T cells sorted from blood, sampled in a trial of the OX40 agonist ivuxolimab. In DNA, the CDR3 is TGCAGCGTTTGGACAGGGGGCGACGAGCAGTACTTC. This encodes CSVWTGGDEQYF.